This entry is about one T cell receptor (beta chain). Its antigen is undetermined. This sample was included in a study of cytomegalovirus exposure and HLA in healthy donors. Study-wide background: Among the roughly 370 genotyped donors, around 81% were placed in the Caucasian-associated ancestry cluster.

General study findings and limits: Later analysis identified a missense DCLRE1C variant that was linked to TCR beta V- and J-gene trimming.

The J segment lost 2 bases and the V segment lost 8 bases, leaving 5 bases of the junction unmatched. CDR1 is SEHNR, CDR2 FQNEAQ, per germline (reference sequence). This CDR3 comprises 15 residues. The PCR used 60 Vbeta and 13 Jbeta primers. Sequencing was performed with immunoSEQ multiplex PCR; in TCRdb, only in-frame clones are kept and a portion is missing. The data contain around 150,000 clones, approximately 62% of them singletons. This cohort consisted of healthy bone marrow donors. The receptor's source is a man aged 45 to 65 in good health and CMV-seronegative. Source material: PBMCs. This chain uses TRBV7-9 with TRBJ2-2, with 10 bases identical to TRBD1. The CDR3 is CASWGTGVNTGELFF. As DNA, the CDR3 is TGTGCCAGCTGGGGGACAGGGGTAAACACCGGGGAGCTGTTTTTT.